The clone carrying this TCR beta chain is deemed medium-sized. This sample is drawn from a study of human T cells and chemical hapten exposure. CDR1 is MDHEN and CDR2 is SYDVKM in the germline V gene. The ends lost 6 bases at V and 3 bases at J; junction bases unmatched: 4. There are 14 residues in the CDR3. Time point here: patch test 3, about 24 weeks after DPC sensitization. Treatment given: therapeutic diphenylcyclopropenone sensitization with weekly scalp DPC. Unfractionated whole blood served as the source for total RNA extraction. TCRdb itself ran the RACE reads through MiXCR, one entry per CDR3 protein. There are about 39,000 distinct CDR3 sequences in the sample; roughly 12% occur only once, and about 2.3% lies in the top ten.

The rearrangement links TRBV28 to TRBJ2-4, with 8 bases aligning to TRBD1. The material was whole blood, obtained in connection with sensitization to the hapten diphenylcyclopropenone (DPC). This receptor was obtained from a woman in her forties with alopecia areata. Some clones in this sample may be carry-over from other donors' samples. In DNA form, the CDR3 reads TGTGCCAGCAGGGCAGGGGGCGGCAAAAACATTCAGTACTTC. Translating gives CASRAGGGKNIQYF.